The present TCR beta chain was sequenced within a study of cytomegalovirus exposure and HLA in healthy donors. From germline, CDR1 is MDHEN and CDR2 SYDVKM. The CDR3 consists of 15 residues. Trimming cost V 6 bases and J 1 base, with 16 bases left between them. PCR primers comprised 60 Vbeta and 13 Jbeta primers. Only in-frame clones appear in the TCRdb table, and some are missing; sequencing was by immunoSEQ multiplex PCR. The repertoire holds under 200,000 clones, approximately 82% seen once, with over 4% in the top ten. Whole-study findings and limits: In vitro work confirmed that a few CMV-associated chains recognize CMV antigens.

Remarks on this clone: Its antigen remains unidentified.

V is TRBV28 and J is TRBJ2-7, with D possibly matching TRBD1 (6 bases). Sequenced material: PBMCs. The source is a male donor in good health and CMV-seronegative. CDR3 sequence (DNA): TGTGCCAGCAGCCCCTCCGGGACACCATCCTACGAGCAGTACTTC. It encodes CASSPSGTPSYEQYF.